This T cell receptor (beta chain) was sequenced for a study of neurological immune-mediated disorders. With regard to this clonotype: A read error is possible here, since a much larger clone lies one base away.

TCRdb itself ran the 5' RACE reads through MiXCR, one entry per CDR3 protein. The sample lists 95,000 or so distinct CDR3 sequences; around 3.3% were seen once. The sample consisted of PBMCs. This TCR was sampled from a woman aged 18-29 years with multiple sclerosis.

This CDR3 is CSARPHYRVVDSPLHF. The CDR3 DNA is TGCAGTGCTAGACCACACTACAGGGTGGTGGATTCACCCCTCCACTTT. The chain carries TRBV20-1 and TRBJ1-6, with a tentative D call TRBD1 (6 bases). This CDR3 has 16 amino acids. V lost 2 bases and J lost 8, with 19 bases in between. The germline gives CDR1 DFQATT, CDR2 SNEGSKA (reference sequence).